The 32 T cell receptor beta chains below were found in one sample sequenced in a study of blood T cell repertoires in COVID-19. The table came from immunoSEQ multiplex PCR; TCRdb's copy has only in-frame clones and leaves some out. Of a few hundred thousand clones in the sample, around nine tenths were seen once. Source material: peripheral blood. All receptors derive from a middle-aged man who had recovered from COVID-19.

This chain links TRBV2 with TRBJ2-3, with D hard to call. There are 15 residues in the CDR3. Germline V gene lookup returns CDR1 SNHLY and CDR2 FYNNEI. Trimming took off 0 bases at V and 2 bases at J, with 9 bases between the two ends. The CDR3 is CASSEALGATDTQYF. CDR3 bases: TGTGCCAGCAGTGAAGCGCTGGGCGCCACAGATACGCAGTATTTT. Full variable domain (remainder filled in from reference TRBV2 and TRBJ2-3): EPEVTQTPSHQVTQMGQEVILRCVPISNHLYFYWYRQILGQKVEFLVSFYNNEISEKSEIFDDQFSVERPDGSNFTLKIRSTKLEDSAMYFCASSEALGATDTQYFGPGTRLTVL.

The CDR3 nucleotides are TGCGCCAGCAGCTTGGGAGGGGGCGAGCAGTACTTC. It codes for CASSLGGGEQYF. The rearrangement joins TRBV5-1 to TRBJ2-7, with TRBD1 as a possible D gene (6 bases). The CDR3 totals 12 residues. The V end lost 0 bases, the J end lost 6 bases, and 7 bases lay between the germline ends. In germline, CDR1 is SGHRS, CDR2 YFSETQ.

The CDR3 loop is CSVGQGVQWFF. CDR3 coding DNA: TGCAGTGTGGGTCAAGGGGTTCAGTGGTTTTTT. This chain joins TRBV20-1 and TRBJ1-4; D might be TRBD1 (5 bases). The length of the CDR3 is 11 residues. In germline, CDR1 is DFQATT, CDR2 SNEGSKA (reference sequence). The ends were cut back, 7 bases at V and 16 bases at J, with 19 bases in the middle.

This clone has a count of ten or more. This chain connects TRBV9 to TRBJ2-2; D perhaps matches TRBD2 (5 bases). Germline CDR1 reads SGDLS; CDR2 reads YYNGEE. CDR3 length equals 15 residues. Deletions cut 5 bases from V and 4 bases from J, with 15 bases between. CDR3: CASSRSPRGTGELFF. CDR3 in DNA: TGTGCCAGCAGTAGGTCACCCCGGGGCACCGGGGAGCTGTTTTTT.

The chain uses TRBV14 and TRBJ1-1; D unresolved. The V gene lost 6 bases and the J gene lost 6 bases, with 11 bases spanning the gap. This CDR3 has 12 residues. Per the germline V gene, CDR1 is SGHDN and CDR2 is FVKESK. The chain's CDR3 is CASSRTSSEAFF. The DNA for the CDR3 is TGTGCCAGCAGTAGGACTAGCTCTGAAGCTTTCTTT.

This clone showed up just a few times. This chain uses TRBV2 with TRBJ1-5, with 9 bases aligning to TRBD1. J was trimmed by 6 bases and V by 6 bases; bases with no gene match: 6. Germline V gene sequence: CDR1 SNHLY, CDR2 FYNNEI. The CDR3 is 14 amino acids. Here the CDR3 reads CASRKDRGGQPQHF. CDR3 sequence (DNA): TGTGCCAGCAGGAAGGACAGGGGCGGTCAGCCCCAGCATTTT.

This chain links TRBV7-2 with TRBJ1-2; a possible D gene is TRBD1 (6 bases). The CDR3 has 18 residues. The germline gives CDR1 SGHTA, CDR2 FQGNSA. V lost 4 bases and J lost 6, with 27 bases in between. The CDR3 coding sequence is TGTGCCAGCAGCTCCTTATCCAGGGCAGGACAGATAACGGATGGCTACACCTTC. Encoded protein: CASSSLSRAGQITDGYTF. The full variable domain, completed using reference TRBV7-2 and TRBJ1-2, is GAGVSQSPSNKVTEKGKDVELRCDPISGHTALYWYRQSLGQGLEFLIYFQGNSAPDKSGLPSDRFSAERTGGSVSTLTIQRTQQEDSAVYLCASSSLSRAGQITDGYTFGSGTRLTVV.

The V and J genes are TRBV27 and TRBJ1-5; possible D gene TRBD1, 5 bases. The V gene's germline CDR1 is MNHEY and CDR2 SMNVEV (reference sequence). The CDR3 length is 16 residues. V was cut by 6 bases and J by 1 base, with 16 bases left in between. CDR3 residues: CASSPGTRGSNQPQHF. The CDR3 region has the DNA TGTGCCAGCAGCCCGGGGACCCGGGGGAGCAATCAGCCCCAGCATTTT.

In this sample, this clone turned up once. CDR3 region: CASSSSRGGNQPQHF. Here the CDR3 DNA reads TGTGCCAGCAGTTCTTCTCGGGGGGGGAATCAGCCCCAGCATTTT. The chain is built from TRBV27 and TRBJ1-5, with D maybe TRBD1 (5 bases). V gave up 4 bases and J gave up 4 bases, with 14 bases separating them. This CDR3 is 15 amino acids long. Germline assignment: CDR1 MNHEY and CDR2 SMNVEV (reference sequence).

The V gene is TRBV6-4, the J gene TRBJ2-3; TRBD2 agrees at 7 bases. Germline V gives CDR1 MRHNA, CDR2 SNTAGT. The CDR3 is made up of 17 amino acids. Trimming at V came to 0 bases and at J to 5 bases, leaving 11 bases not matched to a gene. The chain's CDR3 is CASSDSLSRAGKDTQYF. DNA of the CDR3: TGTGCCAGCAGTGACTCACTGTCCCGAGCGGGAAAAGATACGCAGTATTTT.

This chain joins TRBV6-1 and TRBJ1-2; possible D gene TRBD1, 5 bases. Germline CDR1 MNHNS, CDR2 SASEGT. The CDR3 has 16 amino acids. V was trimmed by 1 base and J by 4 bases, leaving 16 bases between them. CDR3 bases: TGTGCCAGCAGTGAAGGTGGGGCAGGGATACTCTATGGCTACACCTTC. It specifies CASSEGGAGILYGYTF.

The rearrangement uses TRBV4-3 and TRBJ2-5, with D unclear. Looked up from germline, CDR1 is LGHNA and CDR2 is YSLEER. The V end was cut by 0 bases, the J end by 4 bases, with 6 bases between. The CDR3 has 13 residues. CDR3 bases: TGCGCCAGCAGCCAAGACCTTAGAGAGACCCAGTACTTC. Its protein is CASSQDLRETQYF.

V is TRBV28 and J is TRBJ1-2; D uncertain. CDR1 is MDHEN, CDR2 SYDVKM, per germline. The CDR3 totals 14 residues. Trimming removed 6 bases from V and 3 bases from J, with 14 bases in between. CDR3 protein: CASSTREGDYGYTF. In nucleotides, the CDR3 is TGTGCCAGCAGCACCCGGGAGGGAGACTATGGCTACACCTTC.

The chain uses TRBV5-6 and TRBJ2-7, with 9 bases aligning to TRBD1. The CDR3 has 14 amino acids. Germline V gene data show CDR1 as SGHDT and CDR2 as YYEEEE. V lost 6 bases to trimming and J lost 3 bases; unmatched junction nucleotides: 7. In DNA form, the CDR3 reads TGTGCCAGCACCACCCCGGGACAGGGCTACGAGCAGTACTTC. This codes for CASTTPGQGYEQYF.

A note on this clone: One junction end disagrees with the germline gene, perhaps due to a read error. The chain combines TRBV25-1 with TRBJ1-2; D may be TRBD1 (6 bases). The CDR3 runs 11 residues. The germline V gene encodes CDR1 MGHDK and CDR2 SYGVNS. The CDR3 DNA follows: TGTGCCAGCAGTGGGGCCAGGGGAACTTACTTC. This translates into CASSGARGTYF.

The chain uses TRBV19 and TRBJ2-3, with 7 bases identical to TRBD1. The CDR3 length is 17 residues. The V and J ends lost 10 bases and 0 bases, in that order; junction bases with no gene match: 16. CDR1 LNHDA and CDR2 SQIVND come from the germline V gene (reference sequence). CDR3 amino acids: CAIPGQPKTTSTDTQYF. CDR3 in DNA: TGTGCCATCCCGGGACAGCCAAAAACGACTAGCACAGATACGCAGTATTTT.

The chain has TRBV4-2 and TRBJ2-5, with a possible D match to TRBD2 (6 bases). The ends were cut back, 5 bases at V and 2 bases at J, with 24 bases in the middle. The germline CDR1 and CDR2 sequences are LGHNA and YNFKEQ. This CDR3 has 18 residues. The CDR3 DNA is TGTGCCAGCAGCAGCGCGCGGGACCGGGGTAGCGGTCAAGAGACCCAGTACTTC. It codes for CASSSARDRGSGQETQYF.

The V and J genes are TRBV30 and TRBJ2-7, with D possibly being TRBD2 (6 bases). This CDR3 spans 14 amino acids. CDR1 GTSNPN and CDR2 SVGIG come from the germline V gene (reference sequence). V lost 3 bases and J lost 1, with 13 bases in between. The CDR3 protein is CAWSRDFRSYEQYF. CDR3 DNA: TGTGCCTGGAGCCGGGACTTCAGGTCCTACGAGCAGTACTTC.

The J gene is TRBJ1-3, the V gene TRBV5-1; 8 bases are shared with TRBD1. The CDR3 loop spans 16 amino acids. The V segment lost 0 bases and the J segment 4 bases; nucleotides outside the gene matches: 6. The germline V gene encodes CDR1 SGHRS and CDR2 YFSETQ. This CDR3 is CASSLDQGATGNTIYF. As DNA, the CDR3 is TGCGCCAGCAGCTTGGACCAGGGGGCTACAGGAAACACCATATATTTT.

The chain links TRBV10-1 to TRBJ2-4, with TRBD1 identical over 7 bases. The CDR3 covers 17 residues. With V trimmed by 1 base and J by 0 bases, 6 bases remained unmatched. CDR1 and CDR2 from the germline V gene are WNHNN and SYGVQD (reference sequence). CDR3 sequence (DNA): TGCGCCAGCAGTGAGTTTAGGGACAGACTAGCCAAAAACATTCAGTACTTC. Translated: CASSEFRDRLAKNIQYF.

V usage is TRBV30 and J usage is TRBJ2-2, with TRBD2 matching over 14 bases. The CDR3 length is 18 residues. CDR1 is GTSNPN and CDR2 is SVGIG in the germline V gene (reference sequence). The trim removed 6 bases at V and 4 bases at J, leaving 13 bases unmatched. CDR3 sequence (DNA): TGTGCCTGTTACACCGGGACTAGCGGGAGCCCAGGCACCGGGGAGCTGTTTTTT. This codes for CACYTGTSGSPGTGELFF. The full variable domain, completed using reference TRBV30 and TRBJ2-2, is SQTIHQWPATLVQPVGSPLSLECTVEGTSNPNLYWYRQAAGRGLQLLFYSVGIGQISSEVPQNLSASRPQDRQFILSSKKLLLSDSGFYLCACYTGTSGSPGTGELFFGEGSRLTVL.

The chain is built from TRBV6-6 and TRBJ2-7; perhaps TRBD2 as D (6 bases). CDR1 and CDR2 (germline): MNHNY, SVGAGI (reference sequence). Trimming cost V 7 bases and J 4 bases, with 11 bases left between them. The CDR3 is 12 amino acids. CDR3 in amino acids: CASTAAGYEQYF. CDR3 nucleotides: TGTGCCAGCACGGCGGCGGGATACGAGCAGTACTTC.

The chain combines TRBV15 with TRBJ1-1; 8 bases align to TRBD1. V lost 3 bases to trimming and J lost 7 bases; unmatched junction nucleotides: 10. CDR3 size: 15 residues. In germline, CDR1 is LNHNV, CDR2 YYDKDF (reference sequence). This CDR3 is CATSRGDRGAGEAFF. The CDR3 DNA reads TGTGCCACCAGCAGGGGAGACAGGGGTGCTGGTGAAGCTTTCTTT.

This clone is a singleton in its sample. The J gene is TRBJ2-1, the V gene TRBV5-6; 7 nucleotides match TRBD1. The V segment lost 6 bases and the J segment 1 base; nucleotides outside the gene matches: 4. CDR1 SGHDT and CDR2 YYEEEE come from the germline V gene. CDR3 length: 14 residues. Here the CDR3 reads CASTGQVSYNEQFF. The DNA for the CDR3 is TGTGCCAGCACCGGACAGGTTTCCTACAATGAGCAGTTCTTC.

The genes are TRBV10-3 and TRBJ2-5; 10 positions match TRBD2. Trimming at V came to 2 bases and at J to 4 bases, leaving 7 bases not matched to a gene. CDR3 length: 16 amino acids. Germline V gene lookup returns CDR1 ENHRY and CDR2 SYGVKD. The CDR3 protein is CAISEASGSRRETQYF. The CDR3 DNA follows: TGTGCCATCAGTGAGGCTAGCGGGAGTCGGAGAGAGACCCAGTACTTC.

This clone appeared once. This chain joins TRBV28 and TRBJ2-7, with TRBD2 matching over 9 bases. CDR1 and CDR2 (germline): MDHEN, SYDVKM. With 7 bases clipped from V and 0 bases from J, the junction kept 7 bases outside the gene matches. This CDR3 has 15 amino acids. In DNA form, the CDR3 reads TGTGCCAGCACCATATATAGCGGGAGCTCCTACGAGCAGTACTTC. Encoded protein: CASTIYSGSSYEQYF. Variable domain in full (rest from reference TRBV28 and TRBJ2-7): DVKVTQSSRYLVKRTGEKVFLECVQDMDHENMFWYRQDPGLGLRLIYFSYDVKMKEKGDIPEGYSVSREKKERFSLILESASTNQTSMYLCASTIYSGSSYEQYFGPGTRLTVT.

This clone was found many times. V gene TRBV12-3 or TRBV12-4 combines with J gene TRBJ1-1; D is ambiguous. V shed 6 bases and J shed 6 bases, with 11 bases lying between them. CDR3 length: 12 residues. The CDR3 region is CASRRTAAEAFF. The CDR3 nucleotides read TGTGCCAGCAGAAGAACAGCGGCTGAAGCTTTCTTT.

The chain combines TRBV20-1 with TRBJ2-4; 7 bases align to TRBD2. This CDR3 spans 15 amino acids. Germline CDR1 reads DFQATT; CDR2 reads SNEGSKA (reference sequence). V shed 3 bases and J 5 bases; nucleotides not matched to a gene: 10. The CDR3 protein is CSASGLAASQNIQYF. The DNA for the CDR3 is TGCAGTGCTAGTGGGCTAGCGGCCTCCCAAAACATTCAGTACTTC.

The CDR3: CASSQELLLAGGSTGELFF. CDR3 nucleotides: TGCGCCAGCAGCCAAGAGTTATTGCTAGCGGGGGGTAGCACCGGGGAGCTGTTTTTT. This sequence joins TRBV4-3 and TRBJ2-2, with 11 bases that match TRBD2. CDR3 length: 19 amino acids. V gave up 0 bases and J gave up 4 bases; unmatched junction bases: 10. Germline CDR1 and CDR2: LGHNA and YSLEER.

The V gene is TRBV30, the J gene TRBJ2-5; D uncertain. This CDR3 is built from 14 residues. Germline CDR1 GTSNPN, CDR2 SVGIG (reference sequence). Trimming took 0 bases from V and 2 from J, leaving 10 bases between them. The CDR3 DNA reads TGTGCCTGGAGTGTTGGTCTAAGACAAGAGACCCAGTACTTC. It specifies CAWSVGLRQETQYF.

The chain has TRBV10-3 and TRBJ2-7, with 7 bases fitting TRBD2. CDR1 and CDR2 from the germline V gene are ENHRY and SYGVKD. Trimming at V came to 10 bases and at J to 5 bases, leaving 5 bases not matched to a gene. This CDR3 spans 11 amino acids. CDR3 protein: CATRERDEQYF. CDR3 bases: TGTGCCACGCGGGAGCGGGACGAGCAGTACTTC.

In nucleotides, the CDR3 is TGCGCCAGCAGCCCACTCCTTTGGACTAGCGGGGGGCCGGGACACCCCGGGGAGCTGTTTTTT. It specifies CASSPLLWTSGGPGHPGELFF. The chain combines TRBV4-3 with TRBJ2-2, with 14 bases lining up with TRBD2. This CDR3 contains 21 residues. The V gene's germline CDR1 is LGHNA and CDR2 YSLEER. V gave up 4 bases and J gave up 6 bases; unmatched junction bases: 19.